The 11 T cell receptor beta chains reported below all come from one sample, sequenced in a study of blood T cell repertoires in COVID-19. The repertoire was sequenced with immunoSEQ multiplex PCR; TCRdb's copy has only in-frame clones and lacks some. Of roughly 230,000 clones detected, about four fifths appear once; the ten largest clones hold roughly 3.5%. The sequenced sample was PBMCs or T cells enriched from blood (not recorded which). These receptors all come from a woman in her sixties who had recovered from COVID-19.

The chain is built from TRBV19 and TRBJ2-5; 7 bases match TRBD1. The J segment lost 5 bases and the V segment lost 1 base, leaving 7 bases of the junction unmatched. Looked up from germline, CDR1 is LNHDA and CDR2 is SQIVND (reference sequence). This CDR3 region has 15 residues. CDR3 region: CASSIGGQFSETQYF. The CDR3 region has the DNA TGTGCCAGTAGTATAGGGGGACAGTTCTCGGAGACCCAGTACTTC.

V and J are TRBV18 and TRBJ2-3, with D tentatively TRBD2 (6 bases). Trimming shortened V by 4 bases and J by 1 base, and 18 bases separated the two germline ends. The length of the CDR3 is 17 residues. Germline V gene lookup returns CDR1 KGHSH and CDR2 LQKENI. CDR3 amino acids: CASSLINSGRGTDTQYF. The DNA for the CDR3 is TGTGCCAGCTCACTCATAAATAGCGGTCGAGGCACAGATACGCAGTATTTT.

A single count supports this clone. V gene TRBV2 combines with J gene TRBJ2-3; 7 positions agree with TRBD2. V lost 8 bases, J lost 4 bases, and 9 bases stayed unmatched. This CDR3 comprises 14 residues. Germline lookup yields CDR1 SNHLY and CDR2 FYNNEI. The CDR3 region has the DNA TGTGCCAGCCTCCGTGGACTAGGGCCAGATACGCAGTATTTT. It specifies CASLRGLGPDTQYF.

The genes are TRBV6-5 and TRBJ2-7; 7 bases align to TRBD2. The V and J ends lost 2 bases and 0 bases, in that order; junction bases with no gene match: 1. Germline V gene data show CDR1 as MNHEY and CDR2 as SVGAGI. The CDR3 loop spans 14 amino acids. The CDR3: CASSYLAVSYEQYF. CDR3 coding DNA: TGTGCCAGCAGTTACCTAGCGGTCTCCTACGAGCAGTACTTC.

The chain carries TRBV9 and TRBJ1-1; D is unclear. V was cut by 0 bases and J by 0 bases, with 15 bases left in between. Germline CDR1 is SGDLS and CDR2 is YYNGEE. The length of the CDR3 is 17 residues. The CDR3 DNA reads as TGTGCCAGCAGCGTAGGGCCCGGCTCGGGTTTGAACACTGAAGCTTTCTTT. It specifies CASSVGPGSGLNTEAFF.

This chain connects TRBV9 to TRBJ2-2; TRBD1 matches 9 bases. With 0 bases clipped from V and 3 bases from J, the junction kept 3 bases outside the gene matches. The CDR3 is made up of 16 amino acids. Per the germline V gene, CDR1 is SGDLS and CDR2 is YYNGEE. CDR3 coding DNA: TGTGCCAGCAGCGTAGTGGGGACAGGGTACACCGGGGAGCTGTTTTTT. Protein product: CASSVVGTGYTGELFF.

The CDR3 bases are TGTGCCAGCAGCCCCCTCCCCCAAGAGACCCAGTACTTC. It is translated as CASSPLPQETQYF. The chain uses TRBV6-2 or TRBV6-3 and TRBJ2-5; D not resolved. Per germline, CDR1 MNHEY and CDR2 SVGEGT. Trimming removed 6 bases at V and 1 base at J, with 9 bases between. The length of the CDR3 is 13 residues.

The rearrangement uses TRBV18 and TRBJ1-1; D not certain. Germline CDR1 KGHSH, CDR2 LQKENI. The CDR3 sequence is 12 residues long. V shed 8 bases and J shed 5 bases, with 12 bases lying between them. CDR3 amino acids: CASLLRETEAFF. In DNA, the CDR3 is TGTGCCAGCCTCCTGAGGGAGACTGAAGCTTTCTTT.

This clone was counted only a few times. The same CDR3 also results from other DNA sequences found in this sample. This chain joins TRBV7-2 and TRBJ2-5; D possibly corresponds to TRBD2 (6 bases). The V end was cut by 4 bases, the J end by 2 bases, with 8 bases between. CDR1 and CDR2 from the germline V gene are SGHTA and FQGNSA. The length of the CDR3 is 13 residues. In nucleotides, the CDR3 is TGTGCCAGCAGCTGGGGACTGCAAGAGACCCAGTACTTC. Translated: CASSWGLQETQYF.

Concerning this clone itself: Other DNA sequences in this sample translate to the same CDR3. The V and J genes are TRBV19 and TRBJ2-5, with a tentative D call TRBD2 (6 bases). This CDR3 has 13 residues. With 7 bases removed from V and 5 bases from J, the gap between germline ends came to 14 bases. CDR1 and CDR2 (germline): LNHDA, SQIVND (reference sequence). This CDR3 reads CASNPGVGETQYF. Here the CDR3 DNA reads TGTGCCAGTAACCCGGGGGTAGGGGAGACCCAGTACTTC.

The rearrangement joins TRBV6-5 to TRBJ2-3; 7 bases fit TRBD2. The CDR3 covers 14 residues. Germline V CDR1 and CDR2: MNHEY, SVGAGI. V lost 7 bases and J lost 4; bases outside the gene matches: 8. The DNA of the CDR3 is TGTGCCAGCACCGCCACTCTAGCGGCAGATACGCAGTATTTT. Encoded protein: CASTATLAADTQYF.